This entry lists 32 T cell receptor beta chains sequenced from one sample in a study of cytomegalovirus exposure and HLA in healthy donors. PCR primers comprised 60 Vbeta and 13 Jbeta primers. Sequencing was performed with immunoSEQ multiplex PCR; in TCRdb, only in-frame clones are kept and a portion is missing. The sample includes roughly 140,000 clones, approximately 80% seen only once; the top ten take roughly 6.2%. The source material was PBMCs. Receptors originate from a woman in her thirties or forties in good health and CMV-seropositive.

This clone was observed once. This chain joins TRBV6-1 and TRBJ1-1, with TRBD1 matching 7 bases. The CDR3 contains 13 residues. Germline V gene lookup returns CDR1 MNHNS and CDR2 SASEGT. V shed 10 bases and J 4 bases; nucleotides not matched to a gene: 9. The chain's CDR3 is CATVTGLGTEAFF. The CDR3 DNA is TGTGCCACTGTGACAGGGTTGGGCACTGAAGCTTTCTTT.

V and J are TRBV10-1 and TRBJ1-1, with D hard to call. Looked up from germline, CDR1 is WNHNN and CDR2 is SYGVQD (reference sequence). The germline V and J ends were trimmed by 6 bases and 3 bases, with 11 bases remaining between them. The CDR3 is 13 amino acids. The CDR3 loop is CASRVDADTEAFF. The CDR3 nucleotides read TGCGCCAGCAGGGTTGACGCGGACACTGAAGCTTTCTTT.

The V call is TRBV5-1, the J call TRBJ1-1, with a weak D call TRBD1 (6 bases). CDR1 and CDR2 from the germline V gene are SGHRS and YFSETQ. The CDR3 runs 15 residues. V lost 2 bases, J lost 1 base, and 12 bases lay in between. CDR3 sequence (DNA): TGCGCCAGCAGCTTACAGACAGGTGCGAACACTGAAGCTTTCTTT. Its translation: CASSLQTGANTEAFF.

The J gene is TRBJ1-2, the V gene TRBV7-8, with 8 bases that match TRBD1. The V segment lost 4 bases and the J segment 4 bases; nucleotides outside the gene matches: 8. CDR1 and CDR2 from the germline V gene are SGHVS and FQNEAQ. The CDR3 extends over 15 amino acids. In DNA form, the CDR3 reads TGTGCCAGCAGCTCCCAGGGGGCAGGCGTCTATGGCTACACCTTC. Amino acid sequence: CASSSQGAGVYGYTF.

The chain combines TRBV19 with TRBJ2-1; 10 bases fit TRBD2. CDR3 size: 17 residues. CDR1 is LNHDA, CDR2 SQIVND, per germline (reference sequence). The ends lost 3 bases at V and 5 bases at J; junction bases unmatched: 10. The CDR3 spells CASSILSVLAGDNEQFF. In DNA form, the CDR3 reads TGTGCCAGTAGTATCCTATCAGTGCTAGCGGGAGACAATGAGCAGTTCTTC.

Written as DNA, the CDR3 is TGTGCCAGTACCCCCGGTGCTAGCGGGCCCTACGAGCAGTACTTC. It codes for CASTPGASGPYEQYF. The chain is built from TRBV19 and TRBJ2-5; 8 nucleotides line up with TRBD2. The DNA end is more similar to TRBJ2-7, so the J call may be wrong. Germline V CDR1 and CDR2: LNHDA, SQIVND (reference sequence). The length of the CDR3 is 15 residues.

Only a few counts were recorded for this clone. In DNA, the CDR3 is TGCGCCAGCAGCCAAGAATATTCGGGAGATACGCAGTATTTT. This sequence encodes CASSQEYSGDTQYF. This sequence joins TRBV4-1 and TRBJ2-3, with D unresolved. V was cut by 0 bases and J by 5 bases, with 9 bases left in between. The germline V gene has CDR1 MGHRA and CDR2 YSYEKL. This CDR3 has 14 amino acids.

The CDR3 DNA follows: TGTGCCAGCAGCCCGAGACTAGCGGGAAACCGAGAGACCCAGTACTTC. Its protein is CASSPRLAGNRETQYF. The gene calls are TRBV5-4 and TRBJ2-5, with 11 bases matching TRBD2. Germline CDR1 is SGHNT and CDR2 is YYREEE (reference sequence). Trimming cost V 4 bases and J 4 bases; bases outside gene matches: 9. This CDR3 has 16 amino acids.

This chain links TRBV5-1 with TRBJ1-4; D remains ambiguous. The CDR3 totals 13 residues. CDR1 is SGHRS, CDR2 YFSETQ, per germline. V lost 4 bases, J lost 8 bases, and 12 bases lay in between. This CDR3 reads CASSLVSSEKLFF. CDR3 nucleotides: TGCGCCAGCAGCCTCGTATCTTCGGAAAAACTGTTTTTT.

The chain employs TRBV7-3 and TRBJ2-1; D is unclear. V was trimmed by 2 bases and J by 5 bases, leaving 7 bases between them. CDR3 size: 13 residues. Germline loops: CDR1 SGHTA, CDR2 FQGTGA. In nucleotides, the CDR3 is TGTGCCAGCAGCTTAGGAGAAGACAATGAGCAGTTCTTC. Amino acid sequence: CASSLGEDNEQFF.

V and J are TRBV10-3 and TRBJ2-7; 13 nucleotides align to TRBD2. CDR3 length: 13 amino acids. V was clipped by 10 bases and J by 7 bases; unmatched bases: 7. In germline, CDR1 is ENHRY, CDR2 SYGVKD. The chain's CDR3 is CATTSGRAGEQYF. The CDR3 DNA reads as TGTGCCACCACTAGCGGGAGGGCCGGTGAGCAGTACTTC.

The genes are TRBV7-9 and TRBJ2-7; 7 nucleotides match TRBD1. After removal of 5 bases from V and 6 bases from J, the junction contained 10 bases not matched to a gene. The V gene's germline CDR1 is SEHNR and CDR2 FQNEAQ (reference sequence). This CDR3 has 14 residues. CDR3 sequence reads: CASSLGQVAGEQYF. CDR3 DNA sequence: TGTGCCAGCAGCCTAGGACAGGTGGCCGGCGAGCAGTACTTC.

The genes are TRBV27 and TRBJ2-5; TRBD1 agrees at 8 bases. The J call may be incorrect, as the DNA end agrees better with TRBJ2-7. This CDR3 has 14 amino acids. From germline, CDR1 is MNHEY and CDR2 SMNVEV (reference sequence). The CDR3 region is CASSPLQGGYEQYF. DNA of the CDR3: TGTGCCAGCAGTCCCTTACAGGGGGGCTACGAGCAGTACTTC.

This clone was detected a few times. This sequence joins TRBV7-8 and TRBJ2-3, with 7 nucleotides matching TRBD2. V gave up 4 bases and J gave up 5 bases; unmatched junction bases: 3. This CDR3 spans 13 amino acids. The germline CDR1 and CDR2 sequences are SGHVS and FQNEAQ. This CDR3 reads CASSWREIDTQYF. Written as DNA, the CDR3 is TGTGCCAGCAGCTGGCGGGAGATAGATACGCAGTATTTT.

This clone was counted a few times. The chain recombines TRBV9 with TRBJ2-1; 11 bases align to TRBD2. V dropped 4 bases and J dropped 4; count of bases not matched to a gene: 7. This CDR3 region has 16 residues. Germline CDR1 SGDLS, CDR2 YYNGEE. CDR3 bases: TGTGCCAGCAGCAAACACCTAGCGGGGGGATACAATGAGCAGTTCTTC. As protein: CASSKHLAGGYNEQFF. The full variable domain, its missing parts supplied by reference TRBV9 and TRBJ2-1, is DSGVTQTPKHLITATGQRVTLRCSPRSGDLSVYWYQQSLDQGLQFLIQYYNGEERAKGNILERFSAQQFPDLHSELNLSSLELGDSALYFCASSKHLAGGYNEQFFGPGTRLTVL.

The V gene is TRBV29-1, the J gene TRBJ1-1, with D hard to call. The CDR3 runs 11 residues. Germline CDR1 is SQVTM and CDR2 is ANQGSEA. The V gene lost 6 bases and the J gene lost 11 bases, with 16 bases spanning the gap. CDR3 sequence: CSVWVAVEAFF. CDR3 sequence (DNA): TGCAGCGTATGGGTCGCGGTGGAGGCTTTCTTT.

This chain uses TRBV5-4 with TRBJ1-4, with 10 bases identical to TRBD1. V dropped 4 bases and J dropped 7; count of bases not matched to a gene: 4. Germline V gives CDR1 SGHNT, CDR2 YYREEE (reference sequence). CDR3 length: 14 amino acids. CDR3 residues: CASSRQGAVEKLFF. The CDR3 DNA reads as TGTGCCAGCAGCCGACAGGGGGCTGTTGAAAAACTGTTTTTT.

This chain uses TRBV29-1 with TRBJ2-2; D is possibly TRBD2 (7 bases). CDR3 size: 15 residues. V was clipped by 5 bases and J by 3 bases, with 16 bases between them. Germline V gene sequence: CDR1 SQVTM, CDR2 ANQGSEA. The CDR3 DNA sequence: TGCAGCGTTAGGGGGGGCAGGGGAGACACCGGGGAGCTGTTTTTT. Its translation: CSVRGGRGDTGELFF.

The chain has TRBV10-2 and TRBJ2-7; 8 bases align to TRBD2. J lost 1 base, V lost 7 bases, and 9 bases had no gene match. The CDR3 contains 15 residues. Germline CDR1 is WSHSY and CDR2 is SAAADI. CDR3 nucleotides: TGCGCCAGCATCGCGGGGCGGGAGGCTTCCTACGAGCAGTACTTC. It is translated as CASIAGREASYEQYF.

The sample holds a few counts of this clone. This chain uses TRBV7-9 with TRBJ2-3; D gene unclear. CDR1 is SEHNR and CDR2 is FQNEAQ in the germline V gene (reference sequence). The ends were cut back, 1 base at V and 4 bases at J, with 12 bases in the middle. The CDR3 totals 15 residues. DNA for the CDR3: TGTGCCAGCAGCTTAGATCTATCCGGTGCAGATACGCAGTATTTT. Its translation is CASSLDLSGADTQYF.

This sequence joins TRBV30 and TRBJ2-5, with TRBD1 matching over 8 bases. The trim removed 3 bases at V and 5 bases at J, leaving 2 bases unmatched. The CDR3 has 12 residues. CDR1 is GTSNPN, CDR2 SVGIG, per germline (reference sequence). CDR3 coding DNA: TGTGCCTGGAGCCGACAGGGGGAGACCCAGTACTTC. This codes for CAWSRQGETQYF.

V and J are TRBV19 and TRBJ1-1; D perhaps matches TRBD1 (5 bases). The CDR3 is 14 residues long. Trimming took off 2 bases at V and 6 bases at J, with 13 bases between the two ends. The germline gives CDR1 LNHDA, CDR2 SQIVND (reference sequence). The CDR3 region is CASSIPRGGAEAFF. DNA of the CDR3: TGTGCCAGTAGTATACCGCGGGGCGGGGCTGAAGCTTTCTTT.

This clone was seen a single time. The chain carries TRBV12-5 and TRBJ1-4; a possible D gene is TRBD1 (6 bases). Germline V gene data show CDR1 as LGHNT and CDR2 as FRNRAP. There are 14 residues in the CDR3. V lost 6 bases and J 10 bases, leaving 18 bases between the germline ends. The CDR3 DNA sequence: TGTGCTAGTGGGGGATACAACCTAGGGGGAAAACTGTTTTTT. It translates to CASGGYNLGGKLFF.

J is TRBJ2-2 and V is TRBV30; the match to TRBD1 covers 7 bases. The germline CDR1 and CDR2 sequences are GTSNPN and SVGIG (reference sequence). V was pared by 3 bases and J by 3 bases, with 4 bases of the junction left unmatched. This CDR3 comprises 14 residues. The CDR3 DNA is TGTGCCTGGAGGGGGACAGTATACACCGGGGAGCTGTTTTTT. It translates to CAWRGTVYTGELFF.

This chain links TRBV2 with TRBJ2-5, with D possibly being TRBD2 (5 bases). Trimming removed 2 bases from V and 2 bases from J, with 9 bases in between. The CDR3 extends over 14 amino acids. Per germline, CDR1 SNHLY and CDR2 FYNNEI. The CDR3 nucleotides read TGTGCCAGCAGTGAAAGGCGGAGGCAAGAGACCCAGTACTTC. Translation: CASSERRRQETQYF. The whole variable domain, remainder taken from reference TRBV2 and TRBJ2-5, is EPEVTQTPSHQVTQMGQEVILRCVPISNHLYFYWYRQILGQKVEFLVSFYNNEISEKSEIFDDQFSVERPDGSNFTLKIRSTKLEDSAMYFCASSERRRQETQYFGPGTRLLVL.

The rearrangement joins TRBV5-3 to TRBJ2-1; 10 bases are a match to TRBD1. TRBV5-3 carries the ORF label, with uncertain function. The junction had 10 bases not matched to a gene; V was cut back by 0 bases and J by 7 bases. CDR3 length: 17 amino acids. The CDR3 loop is CARSLASGTGVWNEQFF. The CDR3 coding sequence is TGTGCCAGAAGCTTGGCCTCCGGGACAGGGGTTTGGAATGAGCAGTTCTTC.

This rearrangement joins TRBV5-1 to TRBJ2-5; D might be TRBD1 (6 bases). The CDR3 loop spans 14 amino acids. Trimming shortened V by 0 bases and J by 3 bases, and 9 bases separated the two germline ends. Germline CDR1 reads SGHRS; CDR2 reads YFSETQ. In DNA, the CDR3 is TGCGCCAGCAGCTTGGGCAGGGGCAAAGAGACCCAGTACTTC. This sequence encodes CASSLGRGKETQYF. Looking up the rest from reference TRBV5-1 and TRBJ2-5 gives the full variable domain: KAGVTQTPRYLIKTRGQQVTLSCSPISGHRSVSWYQQTPGQGLQFLFEYFSETQRNKGNFPGRFSGRQFSNSRSEMNVSTLELGDSALYLCASSLGRGKETQYFGPGTRLLVL.

The chain couples TRBV2 to TRBJ1-2; 10 bases agree with TRBD1. CDR1 and CDR2 from the germline V gene are SNHLY and FYNNEI. CDR3 length: 13 residues. V lost 5 bases to trimming and J lost 7 bases; unmatched junction nucleotides: 4. The CDR3 sequence: CASSYRDRGGYTF. Written as DNA, the CDR3 is TGTGCCAGCAGTTATAGGGACAGGGGTGGCTACACCTTC.

This rearrangement joins TRBV13 to TRBJ1-1; D not resolved. V lost 5 bases and J 2 bases, leaving 9 bases between the germline ends. Germline-derived CDR1 and CDR2 are PRHDT and FYEKMQ (reference sequence). The CDR3 is made up of 13 amino acids. CDR3 loop: CASSLQDNTEAFF. CDR3 nucleotides: TGTGCCAGCAGCCTGCAGGATAACACTGAAGCTTTCTTT.

As for this clone: At one boundary the junction diverges from the germline segment, which might be a read error. CDR3 in amino acids: CASSKGTGGSQETQYF. The CDR3 nucleotides are TGTGCTAGCAGCAAAGGGACAGGGGGCAGCCAAGAGACCCAGTACTTC. The V gene is TRBV7-7, the J gene TRBJ2-5, with 12 bases identical to TRBD1. From germline, CDR1 is SSHAT and CDR2 FNYEAQ (reference sequence). The CDR3 consists of 16 residues. The entire variable domain, with the rest obtained from reference TRBV7-7 and TRBJ2-5, is as follows: GAGVSQSPRYKVTKRGQDVTLRCDPISSHATLYWYQQALGQGPEFLTYFNYEAQPDKSGLPSDRFSAERPEGSISTLTIQRTEQRDSAMYRCASSKGTGGSQETQYFGPGTRLLVL.

This chain links TRBV6-6 with TRBJ2-2; D not certain. Trimming removed 6 bases at V and 4 bases at J, with 12 bases between. CDR3 size: 14 residues. Per germline, CDR1 MNHNY and CDR2 SVGAGI (reference sequence). The CDR3 DNA reads as TGTGCCAGCAGGGTGCTGGGCCCCACCGGGGAGCTGTTTTTT. Translating gives CASRVLGPTGELFF.

This sequence joins TRBV5-4 and TRBJ2-1; D may be TRBD2 (6 bases). Germline-derived CDR1 and CDR2 are SGHNT and YYREEE (reference sequence). The CDR3 length is 17 residues. V lost 2 bases, J lost 2 bases, and 17 bases lay in between. CDR3 residues: CASSFGGGDFAYNEQFF. The CDR3 nucleotides read TGTGCCAGCAGCTTCGGGGGTGGGGACTTCGCCTACAATGAGCAGTTCTTC.